This T cell receptor beta chain was found in a study of blood T cells in healthy people across ages. The use of a sample-barcoded 5' primer and a J-beta primer mix characterized a second PCR of about 7 to 12 cycles. Every cDNA molecule bore a tag from a template-switch adaptor containing 12 random nucleotides. Each single sample gave us at least 3 million CDR3-containing paired-end reads. MiXCR, applied by TCRdb to the 5' RACE reads, yields one record per CDR3 protein. Here the sample spans 630,000 or so distinct CDR3 sequences, 32% being singletons. V gave up 1 base and J gave up 2 bases; unmatched junction bases: 4. The CDR3 spans 16 residues. This clonotype appeared many times.

The V call is TRBV12-3 or TRBV12-4, the J call TRBJ2-3; TRBD1 aligns across 9 bases. Sequencing was performed on blood. The clonotype comes from a woman of 80 years or more in good health. CDR3 sequence reads: CASSLGQGGITDTQYF. CDR3 nucleotides: TGTGCCAGCAGTTTAGGACAGGGGGGCATCACAGATACGCAGTATTTT.